Presented here are 14 T cell receptor beta chains from one specimen sequenced in a study of identifying expanded T cells in peripheral blood. Some clones are missing from TCRdb's copy, which holds only in-frame ones; the method was immunoSEQ multiplex PCR. The sample includes about 58,000 clones, approximately 89% of them seen just once. Sequencing input: blood. The receptors derive from a person between 18 and 75 years old in good health.

The rearrangement joins TRBV19 to TRBJ2-3; either TRBD1 or TRBD2 may fit D (5 bases each). Germline V gene data show CDR1 as LNHDA and CDR2 as SQIVND (reference sequence). The CDR3 runs 14 residues. The V gene lost 6 bases and the J gene lost 2 bases, with 12 bases spanning the gap. CDR3 in amino acids: CASRTRDPTDTQYF. Written as DNA, the CDR3 is TGTGCCAGTAGGACTCGGGACCCCACAGATACGCAGTATTTT.

This chain uses TRBV5-4 with TRBJ2-1; 9 bases agree with TRBD2. The CDR3 covers 15 residues. Per germline, CDR1 SGHNT and CDR2 YYREEE (reference sequence). With V trimmed by 0 bases and J by 7 bases, 5 bases remained unmatched. The CDR3 DNA reads as TGTGCCAGCAGCTTGGTGCTAGCGGGACGTAATGAGCAGTTCTTC. It specifies CASSLVLAGRNEQFF.

CDR3 in DNA: TGTGCCAGCAGTGGGGGGGGGTTTCAGCCCCAGCATTTT. It specifies CASSGGGFQPQHF. The V and J genes are TRBV6-1 and TRBJ1-5, with D tentatively TRBD1 (5 bases). Trimming pared 4 bases from V and 6 bases from J, leaving 10 bases between. The CDR3 contains 13 residues. Germline V lookup: CDR1 MNHNS, CDR2 SASEGT.

The chain joins TRBV4-1 to TRBJ2-5; no clear D. Per germline, CDR1 MGHRA and CDR2 YSYEKL. This CDR3 has 16 residues. V lost 1 base and J 0 bases, leaving 12 bases between the germline ends. The CDR3 loop is CASSQARFTDQETQYF. CDR3 in DNA: TGCGCCAGCAGCCAAGCAAGGTTCACAGACCAAGAGACCCAGTACTTC.

Regarding this clone: The same CDR3 also results from other DNA sequences found in this sample. The chain combines TRBV28 with TRBJ1-2; no reliable D call. The V gene lost 2 bases and the J gene lost 4 bases, with 5 bases spanning the gap. Germline V gene lookup returns CDR1 MDHEN and CDR2 SYDVKM. CDR3 length: 12 residues. The CDR3 loop is CASSLRAYGYTF. CDR3 DNA sequence: TGTGCCAGCAGTTTAAGAGCCTATGGCTACACCTTC.

This clone has just one count. This rearrangement joins TRBV18 to TRBJ1-5; 9 bases align to TRBD1. Germline-derived CDR1 and CDR2 are KGHSH and LQKENI. V lost 6 bases and J lost 6; bases outside the gene matches: 6. The CDR3 has 14 residues. The CDR3 loop reads CASSDRGAGQPQHF. In nucleotides, the CDR3 is TGTGCCAGCTCGGACAGGGGAGCAGGTCAGCCCCAGCATTTT. The full variable domain, rest sourced from reference TRBV18 and TRBJ1-5, is NAGVMQNPRHLVRRRGQEARLRCSPMKGHSHVYWYRQLPEEGLKFMVYLQKENIIDESGMPKERFSAEFPKEGPSILRIQQVVRGDSAAYFCASSDRGAGQPQHFGDGTRLSIL.

V gene TRBV6-5 combines with J gene TRBJ2-7, with D perhaps TRBD1 or TRBD2 (6 bases each). In germline, CDR1 is MNHEY, CDR2 SVGAGI. V dropped 10 bases and J dropped 3 bases, with 19 bases sitting between them. The CDR3 extends over 14 amino acids. CDR3 coding DNA: TGTGCCACCTCGGGGGCAGGGCTTAACTACGAGCAGTACTTC. It translates to CATSGAGLNYEQYF.

The genes are TRBV4-3 and TRBJ2-2; D is unclear. CDR1 LGHNA and CDR2 YSLEER come from the germline V gene. The CDR3 spans 17 residues. V lost 4 bases and J 0 bases, leaving 15 bases between the germline ends. In DNA, the CDR3 is TGCGCCAGCAGCCCCAATATCGGATACCCGAACACCGGGGAGCTGTTTTTT. Translating it yields CASSPNIGYPNTGELFF.

The rearrangement links TRBV2 to TRBJ1-4, with D perhaps matching TRBD1 (5 bases). This CDR3 is 14 amino acids long. V shed 7 bases and J shed 4 bases, with 13 bases lying between them. Germline values: CDR1 SNHLY, CDR2 FYNNEI. CDR3 nucleotide sequence: TGTGCCAGCATTAGGGGCAGCTTTAATGAAAAACTGTTTTTT. Translation: CASIRGSFNEKLFF.

The CDR3 bases are TGCGCCAGCAGCTTGGATAGGGACACCGGGGAGCTGTTTTTT. It translates to CASSLDRDTGELFF. This chain uses TRBV5-1 with TRBJ2-2; unclear D gene. Between the trimmed V and J ends, which lost 0 bases and 3 bases, there was a span of 6 bases. Germline-derived CDR1 and CDR2 are SGHRS and YFSETQ. This CDR3 has 14 amino acids.

The chain has TRBV2 and TRBJ2-6; D is uncertain. V lost 6 bases and J 0 bases, leaving 12 bases between the germline ends. CDR1 SNHLY and CDR2 FYNNEI come from the germline V gene. This CDR3 contains 16 residues. CDR3 amino acids: CASSSSQVSGANVLTF. As DNA, the CDR3 is TGTGCCAGCAGCTCTTCCCAGGTCTCTGGGGCCAACGTCCTGACTTTC.

The rearrangement uses TRBV21-1 and TRBJ2-7. TRBV21-1 constitutes a pseudogene. The CDR3 runs to 13 residues. The CDR3 DNA reads as TGTGTCCCGCCGGGACCCGAGACCTACGAGCAGTACTTC. Amino acid sequence: CVPPGPETYEQYF.

The chain carries TRBV6-6 and TRBJ1-5; D is undetermined. The CDR3 length is 15 residues. The V end lost 5 bases, the J end lost 0 bases, and 11 bases lay between the germline ends. The germline gives CDR1 MNHNY, CDR2 SVGAGI (reference sequence). The CDR3 reads CASSPPPDSNQPQHF. The CDR3 coding sequence is TGTGCCAGCAGTCCCCCCCCGGATAGCAATCAGCCCCAGCATTTT.

This clone was seen a single time. The genes are TRBV4-1 and TRBJ2-2; D uncertain. The germline CDR1 and CDR2 sequences are MGHRA and YSYEKL. The CDR3 has 13 amino acids. The V end was cut by 3 bases, the J end by 6 bases, with 8 bases between. The CDR3, as DNA: TGCGCCAGCAGCCATACAGATTCCGGGGAGCTGTTTTTT. Amino acids: CASSHTDSGELFF.